This TCR beta chain stems from a study of blood T cells in healthy people across ages. The CDR3 loop spans 15 amino acids. Germline V lookup: CDR1 SSHAT, CDR2 FNYEAQ (reference sequence). Primed by a sample-barcoded 5' primer and a J-beta primer mix, a second PCR proceeded for about 6 to 12 cycles. Each CDR3 protein is one row after TCRdb ran MiXCR on the 5' RACE reads. Of around 990,000 distinct CDR3 sequences in the sample, roughly a quarter were seen once. As to this clonotype: An end of the junction does not agree with germline; a read error may underlie this.

These same records also appear under a second study, on T cells of mothers and their children.

The chain carries TRBV7-7 and TRBJ2-7; D remains ambiguous. The receptor comes from a girl under 10 years old in good health. Sample: blood. The CDR3 DNA sequence: TGTGCTAGCAGCCCCTCGGCTACTTACTCCTACGAGCAGTACTTC. As protein: CASSPSATYSYEQYF.